This T cell receptor (beta chain) was retrieved from a study of cytomegalovirus exposure and HLA in healthy donors. In the study overall: Some 85 million unique TCRs, all from HLA-typed donors, were included in an early release of the data. Findings of the study overall: Later analysis demonstrated an association between a missense DCLRE1C variant and TCR beta V- and J-gene trimming. Rare sequences made up most TCRs, while some public TCRs were found in many donors. Some V segments could not be told apart, so they were left out, TRBV6-2 and TRBV6-3 among them.

A word on this clone: The antigen is undetermined.

The PCR made use of 60 Vbeta and 13 Jbeta primers. Profiling relied on immunoSEQ multiplex PCR, and the TCRdb table lists in-frame clones only, not all of them. The table records approximately 140,000 clones, 75% to 85% of them present only once. V lost 6 bases, J lost 0 bases, and 15 bases lay in between. In germline, CDR1 is MNHEY, CDR2 SMNVEV (reference sequence). This CDR3 region has 15 residues. The gene calls are TRBV27 and TRBJ2-7; D ambiguous. This TCR was recovered from a man in his fifties in good health and CMV-seropositive. Sequencing was performed on PBMCs. Here the CDR3 DNA reads TGTGCCAGCAGCAACAGCCTTTTTAGCTCCTACGAGCAGTACTTC. It codes for CASSNSLFSSYEQYF.